This T cell receptor beta chain was observed in a study of CD8 T cells in ankylosing spondylitis (dated 2017 in TCRdb). With regard to the full study: T cell receptor beta repertoires were profiled in healthy donors and ankylosing spondylitis patients so that disease-linked TCR variants could be found. The whole study cohort included 108 healthy donors and 20 to 30 ankylosing spondylitis patients. Peripheral blood was sampled, and synovial fluid was additionally collected from ankylosing spondylitis patients. Summary of the overall study and its limitations: Blood from ankylosing spondylitis patients appeared to be characterized by a TCR beta motif composed of under 10 highly homologous amino acid variants. The disease-linked clones had a CD8+ phenotype and were found at relatively low frequencies in peripheral blood. Some of the motif variants had been reported before in the synovial fluid and blood of reactive arthritis patients, a finding that suggests common disease-initiation mechanisms. Significant enrichment of the disease-linked clones was reported in matched synovial fluid samples from ankylosing spondylitis patients.

V has 5 bases trimmed and J has 0 bases trimmed; junction bases matching no gene number 3. The CDR3 runs 14 amino acids, cysteine and phenylalanine included. The retained sequence is limited to the CDR3, 42 bases, with the frame set at the first base. Per the germline V gene, MNHEY is the CDR1 and SVGAGI is the CDR2. The sequencing machine was an Illumina HiSeq 2500. Quantitative 5'-RACE with molecular barcodes was used to prepare TCR beta libraries. The authors' pipeline ran thus. Disease-linked TCR variants were identified with a new computational method built on a probabilistic model of VDJ rearrangement. The public reads were reanalyzed by TCRdb: fastp trimming at Q25, MiXCR alignment, in-frame beta chains only. Each entry merges the rows of one CDR3 protein and shows their most common DNA and genes. TCRdb, not the original authors, processed these V and J calls. This sample is represented by about 460,000 distinct CDR3 sequences; over 4% of them were singletons. The top ten clones comprise under 4.5% of the sample.

At least ten counts were recorded for this clonotype. Its target antigen remains unknown. No much larger clone exists at a distance of one base, and base qualities are not known. Here the chain combines TRBV6-5 and TRBJ1-2, and 7 junction bases match TRBD1. The sequenced sample was blood, either unsorted or a sorted T cell fraction (not recorded which). The receptor was isolated from a male donor with ankylosing spondylitis. The DNA reads as follows: TGTGCCAGCAGTACTGGGACAGCTAACTATGGCTACACCTTC. It codes for CASSTGTANYGYTF.